This T cell receptor (beta chain) emerged from a study of T cells in tuberculosis. This clone has only one observation. The V gene's germline CDR1 is MGHDK and CDR2 SYGVNS. The CDR3 has 15 amino acids. Trimming cost V 4 bases and J 0 bases, with 12 bases left between them. The repertoire was sequenced with immunoSEQ multiplex PCR; TCRdb's copy has only in-frame clones and lacks some. This repertoire shows 35,000 to 45,000 clones, almost 95% found once; its top ten account for about an eighth. This sequence joins TRBV25-1 and TRBJ1-2, with TRBD1 as a possible D gene (6 bases). This clonotype was obtained from a donor between 10 and 35 years old with latent tuberculosis or without tuberculosis infection. Some clones in this sample may be carry-over from other donors' samples. Material: PBMCs. CDR3 loop: CASSVGQGPNYGYTF. DNA for the CDR3: TGTGCCAGCAGTGTGGGTCAGGGGCCTAACTATGGCTACACCTTC.